A single sample is the source of the 4 T cell receptor beta chains below, sequenced in a study of beta chain features in type 1 diabetes. The sequenced template was cDNA made from the entire isolated RNA. TCRdb's copy holds only in-frame clones and misses some; the assay was immunoSEQ multiplex PCR. The sample contains approximately 330,000 clones, approximately 9.9% of which appear only once. Sequences were obtained from naive CD4+ T cells from blood. The receptors originated from a woman between 25 and 40 years old in good health.

This clone showed up just a few times. This CDR3 is also generated by other DNA sequences in the sample. The chain carries TRBV29-1 and TRBJ1-2; TRBD1 aligns across 7 bases. The CDR3 has 12 residues. Losses at the gene ends were 6 bases for V and 2 bases for J; bases not matched to a gene: 3. Per germline, CDR1 SQVTM and CDR2 ANQGSEA. Here the CDR3 DNA reads TGCAGCGTCGTACAGGGGAACTATGGCTACACCTTC. Translation gives CSVVQGNYGYTF.

This chain connects TRBV11-1 to TRBJ1-1; the match to TRBD1 covers 11 bases. CDR1 SGHAT and CDR2 FQDESV come from the germline V gene (reference sequence). V lost 2 bases, J lost 2 bases, and 1 base stayed unmatched. The CDR3 consists of 15 residues. The CDR3 loop reads CASSLRTGGNTEAFF. The CDR3 coding sequence is TGTGCCAGCAGCTTACGGACAGGGGGCAACACTGAAGCTTTCTTT.

CDR3 sequence (DNA): TGTGCCAGCCTTTCTACAGGGCCAAGCTCCTACGAGCAGTACTTC. The encoded protein is CASLSTGPSSYEQYF. The rearrangement joins TRBV28 to TRBJ2-7; D might be TRBD1 (6 bases). The germline V gene encodes CDR1 MDHEN and CDR2 SYDVKM. The CDR3 has 15 amino acids. V gave up 8 bases and J gave up 0 bases, with 17 bases separating them.

The V and J genes are TRBV18 and TRBJ2-4, with D maybe TRBD1 (5 bases). V shed 1 base and J shed 2 bases, with 15 bases lying between them. CDR1 and CDR2 from the germline V gene are KGHSH and LQKENI. This CDR3 has 17 residues. The CDR3 DNA is TGTGCCAGCTCACCACAACAGGCCGCCGGAACCAAAAACATTCAGTACTTC. Its protein is CASSPQQAAGTKNIQYF. The full variable domain, its missing parts supplied by reference TRBV18 and TRBJ2-4, is NAGVMQNPRHLVRRRGQEARLRCSPMKGHSHVYWYRQLPEEGLKFMVYLQKENIIDESGMPKERFSAEFPKEGPSILRIQQVVRGDSAAYFCASSPQQAAGTKNIQYFGAGTRLSVL.